Following are 22 T cell receptor beta chains from one sample sequenced in a study of blood T cell repertoires in COVID-19. Data came from immunoSEQ multiplex PCR; TCRdb stores just in-frame clones and leaves some out. The sample lists 190,000 or so clones, 86% occurring once. The sequenced material came from PBMCs or T cells enriched from blood (not recorded which). The receptors stem from a woman in her 30s who had recovered from COVID-19.

The rearrangement links TRBV6-1 to TRBJ2-2; D is ambiguous. Trimming cost V 2 bases and J 0 bases, with 7 bases left between them. Germline V CDR1 and CDR2: MNHNS, SASEGT. This CDR3 spans 15 amino acids. The CDR3 nucleotides read TGTGCCAGCAGTGAAATCAGCGCGAACACCGGGGAGCTGTTTTTT. Its protein is CASSEISANTGELFF.

This chain connects TRBV27 to TRBJ1-2; D unclear. Trimming pared 5 bases from V and 9 bases from J, leaving 13 bases between. The length of the CDR3 is 12 residues. The germline gives CDR1 MNHEY, CDR2 SMNVEV (reference sequence). The CDR3 spells CASSRLGGSYTF. The CDR3 DNA follows: TGTGCCAGCAGTCGACTGGGTGGTAGCTACACCTTC.

This clone was seen only a few times. The gene calls are TRBV6-6 and TRBJ2-7; TRBD2 aligns across 10 bases. Trimming took 0 bases from V and 7 from J; bases not matched to a gene: 0. Germline V gene sequence: CDR1 MNHNY, CDR2 SVGAGI (reference sequence). This CDR3 contains 13 residues. The chain's CDR3 is CASSYSAGGEQYF. CDR3 coding DNA: TGTGCCAGCAGTTACTCAGCGGGAGGGGAGCAGTACTTC.

This rearrangement joins TRBV19 to TRBJ2-5; D is possibly TRBD2 (6 bases). This CDR3 spans 14 amino acids. V was clipped by 4 bases and J by 3 bases, with 12 bases between them. Germline-derived CDR1 and CDR2 are LNHDA and SQIVND (reference sequence). The DNA for the CDR3 is TGTGCCAGTAGTACACCGGGACTTAAAGAGACCCAGTACTTC. This sequence encodes CASSTPGLKETQYF. Full variable domain (missing parts from reference TRBV19 and TRBJ2-5): DGGITQSPKYLFRKEGQNVTLSCEQNLNHDAMYWYRQDPGQGLRLIYYSQIVNDFQKGDIAEGYSVSREKKESFPLTVTSAQKNPTAFYLCASSTPGLKETQYFGPGTRLLVL.

This chain connects TRBV27 to TRBJ2-7; 9 bases match TRBD1. Germline-derived CDR1 and CDR2 are MNHEY and SMNVEV (reference sequence). The CDR3 sequence is 15 residues long. The V gene end was trimmed by 8 bases and the J gene end by 3 bases; junction bases not matched to a gene: 11. In DNA form, the CDR3 reads TGTGCCAGCCGTGCGGGACAGGGTTTAGGCTACGAGCAGTACTTC. Translated: CASRAGQGLGYEQYF.

The chain links TRBV12-5 to TRBJ2-3; 13 bases are a match to TRBD2. This CDR3 has 20 residues. CDR1 is LGHNT, CDR2 FRNRAP, per germline. Losses at the gene ends were 3 bases for V and 3 bases for J; bases not matched to a gene: 15. The CDR3 loop is CASGFAEGLAGASGTDTQYF. The CDR3, as DNA: TGTGCTAGTGGTTTTGCGGAAGGACTAGCGGGAGCGTCGGGGACAGATACGCAGTATTTT.

The chain has TRBV11-3 and TRBJ2-1, with 8 positions matching TRBD2. The length of the CDR3 is 17 residues. CDR1 is SGHNT and CDR2 is YENEEA in the germline V gene. Trimming cost V 4 bases and J 4 bases; bases outside gene matches: 12. CDR3 loop: CASSWRTSQSVYNEQFF. CDR3 nucleotide sequence: TGTGCCAGCAGCTGGAGGACTAGCCAGAGTGTTTACAATGAGCAGTTCTTC.

The chain employs TRBV19 and TRBJ2-5; TRBD2 matches at 8 bases. CDR3 length: 15 amino acids. Trimming at V came to 3 bases and at J to 4 bases, leaving 7 bases not matched to a gene. Germline CDR1 LNHDA, CDR2 SQIVND (reference sequence). CDR3 region: CASSISGMVRETQYF. DNA for the CDR3: TGTGCCAGTAGTATTAGCGGGATGGTCCGAGAGACCCAGTACTTC.

The table lists this clone with a count of one. The chain carries TRBV9 and TRBJ2-5, with 9 nucleotides matching TRBD1. CDR1 is SGDLS, CDR2 YYNGEE, per germline. The ends lost 4 bases at V and 3 bases at J; junction bases unmatched: 22. CDR3 length equals 20 residues. The CDR3 loop is CASSPRDRERGSVGEETQYF. DNA for the CDR3: TGTGCCAGCAGCCCTCGGGACAGGGAAAGGGGATCGGTTGGGGAAGAGACCCAGTACTTC.

This clone was detected only once. V is TRBV14 and J is TRBJ2-7; the D is unclear. V lost 0 bases and J lost 4, with 16 bases in between. In germline, CDR1 is SGHDN, CDR2 FVKESK. CDR3 size: 16 residues. CDR3 DNA: TGTGCCAGCAGCCAAGACAGTTCTGTTGCTTCTTACGAGCAGTACTTC. Amino acids: CASSQDSSVASYEQYF.

The chain joins TRBV6-1 to TRBJ2-6; 7 bases are shared with TRBD1. Germline values: CDR1 MNHNS, CDR2 SASEGT. Trimming cost V 2 bases and J 0 bases; bases outside gene matches: 7. The CDR3 totals 18 residues. CDR3 amino acids: CASSEYGQAFSGANVLTF. The CDR3 nucleotides are TGTGCCAGCAGTGAATACGGACAGGCCTTCTCTGGGGCCAACGTCCTGACTTTC.

J is TRBJ2-7 and V is TRBV19; the match to TRBD1 covers 11 bases. The J segment lost 4 bases and the V segment lost 5 bases, leaving 7 bases of the junction unmatched. This CDR3 is 15 amino acids long. In germline, CDR1 is LNHDA, CDR2 SQIVND (reference sequence). The CDR3 nucleotides read TGTGCCAGTAGTGCGAGGGACAGGGGGAGGTACGAGCAGTACTTC. It is translated as CASSARDRGRYEQYF.

CDR3 coding DNA: TGTGCCAGCGGTGGCCTGCGGTTTGACTCTGGGGCCAACGTCCTGACTTTC. Encoded protein: CASGGLRFDSGANVLTF. The chain joins TRBV6-1 to TRBJ2-6; D uncertain. The CDR3 sequence is 17 residues long. The V end was cut by 8 bases, the J end by 0 bases, with 17 bases between. Germline CDR1 reads MNHNS; CDR2 reads SASEGT.

This chain connects TRBV6-5 to TRBJ2-4; no firm D call. The CDR3 has 14 amino acids. Trimming left V 10 bases short and J 0 bases short, with 13 bases between. Germline V gives CDR1 MNHEY, CDR2 SVGAGI. The CDR3 nucleotides are TGTGCCACCTGGGCCCCTCTAGCCAAAAACATTCAGTACTTC. This codes for CATWAPLAKNIQYF.

The chain is built from TRBV27 and TRBJ2-7, with 10 bases aligning to TRBD2. V lost 5 bases to trimming and J lost 3 bases; unmatched junction nucleotides: 10. Germline V gene sequence: CDR1 MNHEY, CDR2 SMNVEV (reference sequence). The CDR3 covers 16 residues. CDR3 nucleotides: TGTGCCAGCAGTCCAACCCGGACTAGCGGCTACTACGAGCAGTACTTC. This sequence encodes CASSPTRTSGYYEQYF.

This rearrangement joins TRBV2 to TRBJ2-1; D uncertain. The CDR3 covers 13 residues. CDR1 SNHLY and CDR2 FYNNEI come from the germline V gene. V was cut by 2 bases and J by 1 base, with 3 bases left in between. CDR3 nucleotides: TGTGCCAGCAGTGAATCTTCCTACAATGAGCAGTTCTTC. It specifies CASSESSYNEQFF.

The chain couples TRBV5-6 to TRBJ2-3; the D is unclear. This CDR3 spans 14 amino acids. V lost 0 bases and J lost 0, with 5 bases in between. Germline-derived CDR1 and CDR2 are SGHDT and YYEEEE. The CDR3 sequence: CASSLERSTDTQYF. As DNA, the CDR3 is TGTGCCAGCAGCTTGGAACGGAGCACAGATACGCAGTATTTT.

The V call is TRBV5-1, the J call TRBJ1-2; 12 nucleotides agree with TRBD1. The trim removed 3 bases at V and 3 bases at J, leaving 9 bases unmatched. CDR1 is SGHRS and CDR2 is YFSETQ in the germline V gene. This CDR3 is 17 amino acids long. The CDR3 here is CASSSGGTGGADYGYTF. The CDR3 DNA sequence: TGCGCCAGCAGCTCTGGTGGGACAGGGGGCGCTGACTATGGCTACACCTTC.

The gene calls are TRBV4-1 and TRBJ1-2; D might be TRBD1 (5 bases). The germline V and J ends were trimmed by 2 bases and 2 bases, with 18 bases remaining between them. Looked up from germline, CDR1 is MGHRA and CDR2 is YSYEKL. The CDR3 extends over 17 amino acids. The CDR3: CASSQNLRQISNYGYTF. CDR3 DNA: TGCGCCAGCAGCCAAAATCTCCGACAGATATCGAACTATGGCTACACCTTC.

V gene TRBV3-1 (or the pseudogene TRBV3-2) combines with J gene TRBJ2-5, with TRBD2 matching 9 bases. The germline V gene encodes CDR1 LGHDT and CDR2 YNNKEL (reference sequence). V dropped 6 bases and J dropped 4; count of bases not matched to a gene: 15. CDR3 size: 17 residues. The CDR3 coding sequence is TGTGCCAGCAGTCCCCGGAGCGGGAGGCCATCTGGAGAGACCCAGTACTTC. This translates into CASSPRSGRPSGETQYF.

The chain has TRBV7-6 and TRBJ2-7; D is unresolved. Trimming took 1 base from V and 3 from J, leaving 10 bases between them. The CDR3 is 14 residues long. Looked up from germline, CDR1 is SGHVS and CDR2 is FNYEAQ. The CDR3 coding sequence is TGTGCCAGCAGCTTAGGAGAGGTGGTCTACGAGCAGTACTTC. It specifies CASSLGEVVYEQYF.

Ten or more counts support this clone. The chain uses TRBV6-5 and TRBJ1-2; 7 bases fit TRBD1. Germline lookup yields CDR1 MNHEY and CDR2 SVGAGI. This CDR3 comprises 15 residues. The ends lost 0 bases at V and 0 bases at J; junction bases unmatched: 1. The CDR3 spells CASSYSGTANYGYTF. CDR3 bases: TGTGCCAGCAGTTACTCCGGGACAGCTAACTATGGCTACACCTTC.